The sequence of this TCR beta chain was determined in a study of cytomegalovirus exposure and HLA in healthy donors. Study in general: An earlier analysis identified approximately 120 million unique TCR beta sequences in some 170 million T cells. The study placed around 80% of its approximately 400 genotyped donors in the Caucasian-associated ancestry cluster. Study-level findings and limits: A later analysis, which compared TCR beta chains of equal frequency, found the HLA-associated ones more clonally expanded. Available immune exposure information covered CMV serostatus only.

As for this clone: The antigen remains unidentified.

The PCR employed 60 Vbeta primers together with 13 Jbeta primers. The repertoire was sequenced with immunoSEQ multiplex PCR; TCRdb's copy has only in-frame clones and lacks some. The repertoire holds around 120,000 clones, with 70% to 75% as singletons. Trimming took 1 base from V and 5 from J; bases not matched to a gene: 9. The CDR3 loop spans 16 amino acids. Per germline, CDR1 SGHTA and CDR2 FQGNSA. The sequenced material came from PBMCs. This receptor was taken from a woman aged 40 to 49 in good health and CMV-seronegative. The V gene is TRBV7-2, the J gene TRBJ2-5; 8 bases align to TRBD2. In DNA, the CDR3 is TGTGCCAGCAGCTTAGTCGGAGCGGGGGTGACGGAGACCCAGTACTTC. It yields the protein CASSLVGAGVTETQYF. Supplemented by reference TRBV7-2 and TRBJ2-5, the full variable domain reads GAGVSQSPSNKVTEKGKDVELRCDPISGHTALYWYRQSLGQGLEFLIYFQGNSAPDKSGLPSDRFSAERTGGSVSTLTIQRTQQEDSAVYLCASSLVGAGVTETQYFGPGTRLLVL.